The clone carrying this T cell receptor (beta chain) was observed many times. Antigen unknown. This entry comes from a study of T cells after yellow fever vaccination. Study conclusions and caveats: After the booster, about 95% of CD4 and approximately 87% of CD8 primary-response clones were re-detected.

The J segment lost 3 bases and the V segment lost 3 bases, leaving 2 bases of the junction unmatched. The germline V gene encodes CDR1 KGHSH and CDR2 LQKENI. The CDR3 runs to 14 residues. A 5'RACE template-switching step, the method used to make TCR cDNA, added a universal primer site and UMIs. In TCRdb, the 5' RACE reads were re-called with MiXCR into one record per CDR3 protein. The sample lists around 120,000 distinct CDR3 sequences; about 6.8% were seen once. The rearrangement links TRBV18 to TRBJ2-7; 10 nucleotides line up with TRBD1. This material consisted of CD4+ T cells sorted from PBMCs, taken about 49 days after the first yellow fever vaccination. This sequence was found in a young man who received the YFV17D yellow fever vaccine. CDR3 nucleotide sequence: TGTGCCAGCTCACCGGGGGACAGGGGCTACGAGCAGTACTTC. Translated: CASSPGDRGYEQYF.